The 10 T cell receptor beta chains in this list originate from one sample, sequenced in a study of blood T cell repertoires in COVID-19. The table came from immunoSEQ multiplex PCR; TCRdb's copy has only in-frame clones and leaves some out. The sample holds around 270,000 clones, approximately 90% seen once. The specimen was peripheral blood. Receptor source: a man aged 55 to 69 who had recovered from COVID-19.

The DNA of the CDR3 is TGTGGGTATTTACAGGAGAACTATGGCTACACCTTC. It specifies CGYLQENYGYTF. This chain links TRBV2 with TRBJ1-2; D perhaps matches TRBD1 (5 bases). The CDR3 spans 12 residues. Germline CDR1 and CDR2: SNHLY and FYNNEI.

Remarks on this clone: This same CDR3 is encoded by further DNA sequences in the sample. In nucleotides, the CDR3 is TGTGCCAGCAGGTGGGGGGGGTCTCGTGGCACCGGGGAGCTGTTTTTT. Its translation: CASRWGGSRGTGELFF. The chain is built from TRBV7-2 and TRBJ2-2; TRBD2 aligns across 7 bases. Unmatched junction bases numbered 11, after V lost 6 bases and J lost 4 bases. CDR3 length: 16 residues. Germline V lookup: CDR1 SGHTA, CDR2 FQGNSA.

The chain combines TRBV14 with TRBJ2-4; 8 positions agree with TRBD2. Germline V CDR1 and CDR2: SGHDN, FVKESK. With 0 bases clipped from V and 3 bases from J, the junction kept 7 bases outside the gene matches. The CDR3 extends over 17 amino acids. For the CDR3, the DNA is TGTGCCAGCAGCCAAGACCAGAGGACTAGCCTCAAAAACATTCAGTACTTC. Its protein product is CASSQDQRTSLKNIQYF.

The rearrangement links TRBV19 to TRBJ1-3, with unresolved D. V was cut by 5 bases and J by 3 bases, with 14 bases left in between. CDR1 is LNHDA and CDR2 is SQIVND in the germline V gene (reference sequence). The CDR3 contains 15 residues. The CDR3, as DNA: TGTGCCAGTAGTTCAACGGTGGAGGGTGGAAACACCATATATTTT. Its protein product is CASSSTVEGGNTIYF.

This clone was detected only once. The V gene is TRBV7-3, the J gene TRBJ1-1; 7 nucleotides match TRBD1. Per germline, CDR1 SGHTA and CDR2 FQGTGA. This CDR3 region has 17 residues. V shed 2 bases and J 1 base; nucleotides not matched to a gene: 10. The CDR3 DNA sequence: TGTGCCAGCAGCTTAGGGCCGGTAGGACAGGCGAACACTGAAGCTTTCTTT. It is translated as CASSLGPVGQANTEAFF.

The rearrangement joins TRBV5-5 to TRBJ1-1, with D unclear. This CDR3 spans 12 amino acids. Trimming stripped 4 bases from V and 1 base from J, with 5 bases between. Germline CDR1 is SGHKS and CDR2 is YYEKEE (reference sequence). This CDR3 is CASSRGNTEAFF. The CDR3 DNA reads TGTGCCAGCAGCCGGGGGAACACTGAAGCTTTCTTT.

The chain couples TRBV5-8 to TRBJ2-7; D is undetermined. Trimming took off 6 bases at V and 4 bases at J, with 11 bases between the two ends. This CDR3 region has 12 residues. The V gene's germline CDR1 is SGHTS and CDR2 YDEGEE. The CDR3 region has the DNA TGTGCCAGCACCCCCGGTCGGTACGAGCAGTACTTC. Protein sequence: CASTPGRYEQYF.

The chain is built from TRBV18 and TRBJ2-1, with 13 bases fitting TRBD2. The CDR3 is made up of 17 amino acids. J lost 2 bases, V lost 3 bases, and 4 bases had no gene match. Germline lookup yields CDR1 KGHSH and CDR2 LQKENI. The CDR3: CASSPRTSGGTYNEQFF. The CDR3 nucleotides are TGTGCCAGCTCACCGAGGACTAGCGGGGGCACCTACAATGAGCAGTTCTTC.

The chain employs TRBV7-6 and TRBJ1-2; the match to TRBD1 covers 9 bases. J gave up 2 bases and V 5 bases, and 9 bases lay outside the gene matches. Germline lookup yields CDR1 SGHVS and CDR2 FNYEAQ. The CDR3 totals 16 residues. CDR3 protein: CASSPGGTGGNYGYTF. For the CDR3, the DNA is TGTGCCAGCAGCCCCGGTGGCACAGGGGGCAACTATGGCTACACCTTC.

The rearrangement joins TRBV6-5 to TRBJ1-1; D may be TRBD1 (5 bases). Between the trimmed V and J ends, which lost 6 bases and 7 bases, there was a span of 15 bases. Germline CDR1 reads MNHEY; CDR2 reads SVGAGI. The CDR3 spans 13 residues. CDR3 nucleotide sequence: TGTGCCAGCAGAGACCCGGAGACAGTTGAAGCTTTCTTT. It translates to CASRDPETVEAFF.